The 20 T cell receptor beta chains given below trace back to one sample, sequenced in a study of T cell clusters in autoimmune cytopenias (dated by TCRdb to about 2019). For sequencing, an Illumina MiSeq was employed. TRB rearrangements were amplified by multiplex PCR using a touch-down protocol with TRB-A and TRB-B primer pools mixed in one tube. TCRdb reprocessed the sequencing reads and holds a single record per CDR3 protein sequence, with no DNA. The sample's own table lists roughly 650 distinct CDR3 sequences. The ten top clones hold roughly 39% of the sample. For each sample, TRB amplification used approximately 230 ng of peripheral blood genomic DNA, equal to 35,000 to 45,000 genome equivalents. The data were also submitted as part of a second study, on T cell repertoires in aging, cancer and after chemotherapy.

Sequencing was carried out using peripheral blood. These receptors originate from a human donor with chronic lymphocytic leukemia.

This clonotype is labeled medium-sized based on frequency. The chain combines TRBV10-2 with TRBJ1-5. This CDR3 is built from 17 residues. Germline-derived CDR1 and CDR2 are WSHSY and SAAADI. The CDR3 here is CASSESGLPLPYQPQHF.

Considering frequency, this clonotype is large (0.1 to 1%). V usage is TRBV6-5 and J usage is TRBJ2-5. The CDR3 contains 11 residues. Germline CDR1 reads MNHEY; CDR2 reads SVGAGI. The chain's CDR3 is CASRHTETQYF.

By frequency, this clonotype is large. J is TRBJ1-4 and V is TRBV18. This CDR3 region has 15 residues. Germline V gene data show CDR1 as KGHSH and CDR2 as LQKENI. This chain's CDR3 is CASSPPSQANEKLFF. The entire variable domain, with the rest obtained from reference TRBV18 and TRBJ1-4, is as follows: NAGVMQNPRHLVRRRGQEARLRCSPMKGHSHVYWYRQLPEEGLKFMVYLQKENIIDESGMPKERFSAEFPKEGPSILRIQQVVRGDSAAYFCASSPPSQANEKLFFGSGTQLSVL.

By frequency, this clonotype registers medium-sized. This rearrangement joins TRBV28 to TRBJ2-7; TCRdb calls TRBD1, which cannot be checked without DNA. The germline V gene has CDR1 MDHEN and CDR2 SYDVKM. This CDR3 region has 14 residues. This CDR3 reads CASSVLGQAYEQYF.

This clonotype is labeled medium-sized based on frequency. The V gene is TRBV28, the J gene TRBJ1-5; there is no DNA to check the TCRdb D call of TRBD1. The CDR3 runs to 14 residues. Germline V gene lookup returns CDR1 MDHEN and CDR2 SYDVKM. The CDR3 region is CASREGVSNQPQHF. The whole variable domain, remainder taken from reference TRBV28 and TRBJ1-5, is DVKVTQSSRYLVKRTGEKVFLECVQDMDHENMFWYRQDPGLGLRLIYFSYDVKMKEKGDIPEGYSVSREKKERFSLILESASTNQTSMYLCASREGVSNQPQHFGDGTRLSIL.

This clonotype is classed as medium-sized (0.01 to 0.1%) by frequency. The chain employs TRBV4-2 and TRBJ2-2; TCRdb proposes TRBD2, but this gene call is untestable without DNA. The CDR3 is 17 amino acids. CDR1 and CDR2 (germline): LGHNA, YNFKEQ. The CDR3 reads CASSQIGGASGIGELFF.

In terms of frequency, this clonotype is medium-sized. This rearrangement joins TRBV27 to TRBJ2-7; TCRdb's D gene call, TRBD1, goes unchecked for lack of DNA. The CDR3 loop spans 12 amino acids. The germline V gene encodes CDR1 MNHEY and CDR2 SMNVEV (reference sequence). CDR3 in amino acids: CAIRAGMYEQYF.

The chain is built from TRBV24-1 and TRBJ2-3. CDR1 is KGHDR, CDR2 SFDVKD, per germline. This CDR3 is built from 14 residues. The CDR3 sequence: CATSEGTSTDTQYF.

This clonotype counts as medium-sized by frequency. The chain uses TRBV6-2 or TRBV6-3 and TRBJ2-4. The CDR3 loop spans 14 amino acids. Germline lookup yields CDR1 MNHEY and CDR2 SVGEGT. The CDR3 sequence is CASSNAIAKNIQYF.

V gene TRBV5-1 combines with J gene TRBJ1-1; TCRdb names TRBD1, which stays unverified in the absence of DNA. This CDR3 region has 15 residues. The V gene's germline CDR1 is SGHRS and CDR2 YFSETQ. CDR3 in amino acids: CASSLGGQGSSEAFF.

This clonotype registers medium-sized by frequency. V usage is TRBV4-3 and J usage is TRBJ2-2; TCRdb's D call, TRBD1, is unchecked because there is no DNA. This CDR3 is 19 amino acids long. Germline V CDR1 and CDR2: LGHNA, YSLEER. The CDR3 here is CASSQDYLRDRGFTGELFF.

This chain connects TRBV5-4 to TRBJ1-5; without DNA, the TCRdb call of TRBD1 cannot be checked. The CDR3 consists of 16 residues. In germline, CDR1 is SGHNT, CDR2 YYREEE (reference sequence). The CDR3 loop is CASSRIQVYSNQPQHF.

Judged by frequency, this clonotype is large. The chain carries TRBV12-3 or TRBV12-4 and TRBJ2-3; lacking DNA, the TRBD1 call made by TCRdb goes unchecked. The CDR3 runs to 14 residues. CDR3 sequence: CASRKDINTDTQYF.

Frequency places this clonotype as large. The CDR3 here is CASSPWTSGSNEQFF. This sequence joins TRBV11-1 and TRBJ2-1; the TCRdb call, TRBD2, lacks DNA for checking. Germline CDR1 is SGHAT and CDR2 is FQDESV (reference sequence). The CDR3 consists of 15 residues.

Its frequency marks this clonotype as medium-sized. The chain combines TRBV5-4 with TRBJ1-3; TCRdb reports TRBD1, a call that lacks DNA to check it against. The length of the CDR3 is 16 residues. Per germline, CDR1 SGHNT and CDR2 YYREEE (reference sequence). The CDR3 reads CASSTKKQGAGNTIYF.

Frequency places this clonotype as medium-sized. The J gene is TRBJ2-5, the V gene TRBV12-3 or TRBV12-4; TCRdb reports TRBD1, a call that lacks DNA to check it against. The CDR3 is 16 residues long. CDR3 sequence: CASSPRRGVRGETQYF.

This clonotype counts as medium-sized by frequency. The rearrangement uses TRBV14 and TRBJ2-2; TCRdb selects TRBD2, and the lack of DNA leaves this call unchecked. Germline V gene sequence: CDR1 SGHDN, CDR2 FVKESK. The CDR3 spans 18 residues. The CDR3 is CASSQEGLVLRGTGELFF.

In terms of frequency, this clonotype is large. V gene TRBV27 combines with J gene TRBJ2-3; TCRdb designates TRBD1, a call that cannot be tested without DNA. This CDR3 spans 14 amino acids. Germline V CDR1 and CDR2: MNHEY, SMNVEV (reference sequence). CDR3 amino acids: CASSGQLAPDTQYF.

Here the CDR3 reads CASSSGWTGGNEQFF. V is TRBV5-5 and J is TRBJ2-1; the TRBD1 assignment by TCRdb is unverifiable without DNA. The CDR3 spans 15 residues. From germline, CDR1 is SGHKS and CDR2 YYEKEE (reference sequence).

According to its frequency, this clonotype is large (0.1 to 1%). The gene calls are TRBV13 and TRBJ2-5; TCRdb outputs TRBD2, but without DNA this stays unchecked. The CDR3 sequence is 15 residues long. CDR1 and CDR2 (germline): PRHDT, FYEKMQ (reference sequence). CDR3 protein: CASSSGSGRLETQYF. The entire variable domain, with the rest obtained from reference TRBV13 and TRBJ2-5, is as follows: AAGVIQSPRHLIKEKRETATLKCYPIPRHDTVYWYQQGPGQDPQFLISFYEKMQSDKGSIPDRFSAQQFSDYHSELNMSSLELGDSALYFCASSSGSGRLETQYFGPGTRLLVL.